The 7 T cell receptor beta chains listed next were all sequenced from one sample in a study of blood T cells in healthy people across ages. Next came a second PCR, run for about 6 to 11 cycles, which used a sample-barcoded 5' primer along with a J-beta primer mix. MiXCR, applied by TCRdb to the 5' RACE reads, yields one record per CDR3 protein. The repertoire holds 700,000 to 900,000 distinct CDR3 sequences, with 25% to 30% as singletons. The same sample was also studied in work on T cells of mothers and their children.

The sample taken for sequencing was blood. The receptor set was obtained from a boy aged 10-17 years in good health.

Only a few counts were recorded for this clonotype. At one end, the junction sequence differs from germline, possibly due to a read error. The chain employs TRBV3-1 and TRBJ2-7; D is uncertain. The assigned J gene may be wrong: the sequence end matches TRBJ2-5 better. The CDR3 totals 12 residues. Germline-derived CDR1 and CDR2 are LGHDT and YNNKEL (reference sequence). CDR3 sequence reads: CVSSPGLETQYF. The CDR3 bases are TGTGTCAGCAGCCCCGGTCTAGAGACCCAGTACTTC.

This clonotype was recorded a few times. The V and J genes are TRBV29-1 and TRBJ2-4, with D tentatively TRBD1 (6 bases). V lost 8 bases to trimming and J lost 0 bases, with 11 bases between them. The CDR3 totals 13 residues. Per germline, CDR1 SQVTM and CDR2 ANQGSEA. The DNA of the CDR3 is TGCAGCACTAGGGGGATAGCCAAAAACATTCAGTACTTC. Translated, it gives CSTRGIAKNIQYF.

In this sample, this clonotype turned up a few times. V usage is TRBV29-1 and J usage is TRBJ2-6; D possibly corresponds to TRBD2 (5 bases). V lost 6 bases to trimming and J lost 4 bases, with 10 bases between them. This CDR3 comprises 13 residues. The germline CDR1 and CDR2 sequences are SQVTM and ANQGSEA. This chain's CDR3 is CSVTTSGANVLTF. The CDR3 DNA is TGCAGCGTGACTACTTCGGGGGCCAACGTCCTGACTTTC.

This clonotype was seen more than once but under ten times. V and J are TRBV5-6 and TRBJ1-1, with D possibly TRBD1 on 5 matching bases. The CDR3 length is 14 residues. Trimming stripped 1 base from V and 0 bases from J, with 7 bases between. The germline gives CDR1 SGHDT, CDR2 YYEEEE. The CDR3 here is CASSLWGMNTEAFF. The CDR3 nucleotides are TGTGCCAGCAGCTTGTGGGGCATGAACACTGAAGCTTTCTTT.

As concerns this clonotype: Its ends do not fully match the called genes, so a read error is possible. The rearrangement links TRBV7-6 to TRBJ2-5; D is undetermined. This CDR3 contains 13 residues. In germline, CDR1 is SGHVS, CDR2 FNYEAQ. The CDR3 sequence is CASSTVVEETRYF. The CDR3 bases are TGTGCCAGCAGCACGGTGGTGGAAGAGACCCGGTACTTC.

This clonotype was observed a few times. This chain links TRBV10-3 with TRBJ2-2; 12 nucleotides agree with TRBD2. CDR1 and CDR2 (germline): ENHRY, SYGVKD. With 2 bases clipped from V and 0 bases from J, the junction kept 1 base outside the gene matches. CDR3 size: 17 residues. CDR3 DNA sequence: TGTGCCATCAGTGAGGGACTAGCGGGACCGAACACCGGGGAGCTGTTTTTT. Translated, it gives CAISEGLAGPNTGELFF.

In this sample, this clonotype turned up once. The genes are TRBV7-2 and TRBJ1-4, with D maybe TRBD1 (5 bases). This CDR3 comprises 12 residues. CDR1 and CDR2 (germline): SGHTA, FQGNSA. V lost 1 base to trimming and J lost 12 bases, with 9 bases between them. CDR3 amino acids: CASSLDLGELFF. CDR3 coding DNA: TGTGCCAGCAGCTTAGACCTAGGGGAACTGTTTTTT. Looking up the rest from reference TRBV7-2 and TRBJ1-4 gives the full variable domain: GAGVSQSPSNKVTEKGKDVELRCDPISGHTALYWYRQSLGQGLEFLIYFQGNSAPDKSGLPSDRFSAERTGGSVSTLTIQRTQQEDSAVYLCASSLDLGELFFGSGTQLSVL.